These T cell receptor beta chains were read from a single sample in a study of T cells in Graves' hyperthyroidism and ophthalmopathy. TCRdb itself ran the multiplex PCR reads through MiXCR, one entry per CDR3 protein. The sample holds 370,000 or so distinct CDR3 sequences, approximately 14% seen once. The sample was blood. These TCRs come from a woman aged 18 to 35 with Graves' hyperthyroidism that later progressed to Graves' ophthalmopathy. Each CDR3 is given with its conserved first and last residue. Each record gives: V gene, J gene, clone size, D gene, CDR3 protein, CDR3 DNA. A D gene is named only where the DNA matches it firmly. Clone size is given for some rows only: seen once, a few or many times, or a class if the clone is expanded.

v_call: TRBV20-1
j_call: TRBJ2-2
clone_size: few
d_call: TRBD2
cdr3_aa: CSARDNGLAAGELFF
cdr3_nt: TGCAGTGCTAGAGATAATGGACTAGCGGCCGGGGAGCTGTTTTTT

v_call: TRBV6-1
j_call: TRBJ1-3
clone_size: NA
d_call: NA
cdr3_aa: CASGLHGLLANTIYF
cdr3_nt: TGTGCCAGCGGCCTCCACGGACTGCTCGCGAACACCATATATTTT

v_call: TRBV6-1
j_call: TRBJ2-7
clone_size: many
d_call: NA
cdr3_aa: CASSFRATIYEQYF
cdr3_nt: TGTGCCAGCAGTTTCCGGGCCACCATCTACGAGCAGTACTTC

v_call: TRBV4-3
j_call: TRBJ2-7
clone_size: NA
d_call: NA
cdr3_aa: CASSPHGGSPSYEQYF
cdr3_nt: TGCGCCAGCAGCCCCCACGGAGGATCACCCTCCTACGAGCAGTACTTC

v_call: TRBV20-1
j_call: TRBJ2-1
clone_size: few
d_call: NA
cdr3_aa: CSAELGGAMDEQFF
cdr3_nt: TGCAGTGCGGAGTTAGGCGGAGCAATGGATGAGCAGTTCTTC

v_call: TRBV20-1
j_call: TRBJ2-7
clone_size: many
d_call: NA
cdr3_aa: CSAEGPGSGYEQYF
cdr3_nt: TGCAGTGCGGAAGGGCCAGGGTCGGGCTACGAGCAGTACTTC

v_call: TRBV28
j_call: TRBJ2-3
clone_size: many
d_call: NA
cdr3_aa: CASSLGPGGADTQYF
cdr3_nt: TGTGCCAGCAGTTTAGGCCCAGGAGGGGCAGATACGCAGTATTTT

v_call: TRBV28
j_call: TRBJ2-1
clone_size: NA
d_call: TRBD2
cdr3_aa: CASSLRTSGRAGTTYNEHFF
cdr3_nt: TGTGCCAGCAGTTTAAGGACTAGCGGGAGGGCCGGTACGACCTACAATGAGCACTTCTTC

v_call: TRBV6-2/TRBV6-3
j_call: TRBJ2-1
clone_size: many
d_call: TRBD1
cdr3_aa: CASSYSDRVMSDEQFF
cdr3_nt: TGTGCCAGCAGTTACTCCGACAGGGTGATGTCAGATGAGCAGTTCTTC

v_call: TRBV27
j_call: TRBJ2-1
clone_size: few
d_call: NA
cdr3_aa: CASSLSQGDNEQFF
cdr3_nt: TGTGCCAGCAGTTTATCACAGGGTGACAATGAGCAGTTCTTC

v_call: TRBV7-3
j_call: TRBJ2-2
clone_size: NA
d_call: NA
cdr3_aa: CASSLRVFGGELFF
cdr3_nt: TGTGCCAGCAGCTTACGGGTCTTCGGCGGGGAGCTGTTTTTT

v_call: TRBV29-1
j_call: TRBJ2-2
clone_size: few
d_call: NA
cdr3_aa: CSVEVVQPQGTGELFF
cdr3_nt: TGCAGCGTTGAAGTGGTACAGCCCCAGGGCACCGGGGAGCTGTTTTTT

v_call: TRBV5-1
j_call: TRBJ2-3
clone_size: many
d_call: NA
cdr3_aa: CASSLRVWTIQGTDTQYF
cdr3_nt: TGCGCCAGCAGCTTGAGGGTTTGGACTATCCAAGGCACAGATACGCAGTATTTT

v_call: TRBV7-2
j_call: TRBJ2-3
clone_size: many
d_call: NA
cdr3_aa: CASSLQGPTDTQYF
cdr3_nt: TGTGCCAGCAGCTTACAGGGGCCCACAGATACGCAGTATTTT

v_call: TRBV27
j_call: TRBJ1-1
clone_size: NA
d_call: NA
cdr3_aa: CASSFHLGGGENTEAFF
cdr3_nt: TGTGCCAGCAGTTTCCACCTGGGGGGGGGCGAGAACACTGAAGCTTTCTTT

v_call: TRBV7-2
j_call: TRBJ2-7
clone_size: many
d_call: TRBD2
cdr3_aa: CASSLVGTSDYEQYF
cdr3_nt: TGTGCCAGCAGCTTAGTGGGGACTAGCGACTACGAGCAGTACTTC

v_call: TRBV11-2
j_call: TRBJ2-1
clone_size: NA
d_call: NA
cdr3_aa: CASSLGGGGGGEQFF
cdr3_nt: TGTGCCAGCAGCTTAGGGGGCGGCGGCGGAGGCGAGCAGTTCTTC

v_call: TRBV28
j_call: TRBJ2-1
clone_size: many
d_call: TRBD2
cdr3_aa: CVSSGSFANEQFF
cdr3_nt: TGTGTCTCTAGCGGGAGTTTCGCCAATGAGCAGTTCTTC

v_call: TRBV9
j_call: TRBJ1-5
clone_size: few
d_call: TRBD1
cdr3_aa: CASGQGNQPQHF
cdr3_nt: TGTGCCAGCGGACAGGGCAATCAGCCCCAGCATTTT

v_call: TRBV27
j_call: TRBJ2-5
clone_size: many
d_call: NA
cdr3_aa: CASSRVSGSQETQYF
cdr3_nt: TGTGCCAGCAGTCGGGTATCAGGGTCCCAAGAGACCCAGTACTTC

v_call: TRBV6-5
j_call: TRBJ2-1
clone_size: many
d_call: TRBD2
cdr3_aa: CASSSSPTLAGVDEQFF
cdr3_nt: TGTGCCAGCAGTTCTTCACCCACCCTAGCGGGAGTCGATGAGCAGTTCTTC

v_call: TRBV4-1
j_call: TRBJ2-7
clone_size: many
d_call: TRBD2
cdr3_aa: CASSPGLAGVEQYF
cdr3_nt: TGTGCCAGCAGCCCGGGACTAGCGGGAGTCGAGCAGTACTTC

v_call: TRBV30
j_call: TRBJ2-2
clone_size: many
d_call: NA
cdr3_aa: CAWSVSTGELFF
cdr3_nt: TGTGCCTGGAGTGTCTCCACCGGGGAGCTGTTTTTT

v_call: TRBV29-1
j_call: TRBJ2-1
clone_size: NA
d_call: NA
cdr3_aa: CSVDWDHNEQFF
cdr3_nt: TGCAGCGTTGACTGGGACCACAATGAGCAGTTCTTC

v_call: TRBV30
j_call: TRBJ1-3
clone_size: NA
d_call: NA
cdr3_aa: CACMGRGGNTIYF
cdr3_nt: TGTGCCTGTATGGGAAGGGGGGGAAACACCATATATTTT

v_call: TRBV20-1
j_call: TRBJ1-5
clone_size: NA
d_call: NA
cdr3_aa: CSARDGGSGGNQPQHF
cdr3_nt: TGCAGTGCTAGAGACGGAGGGTCGGGTGGCAATCAGCCCCAGCATTTT

v_call: TRBV6-5
j_call: TRBJ1-5
clone_size: few
d_call: NA
cdr3_aa: CASSYPPDSLSNQPQHF
cdr3_nt: TGTGCCAGCAGTTACCCCCCGGACAGCCTGTCCAATCAGCCCCAGCATTTT

v_call: TRBV4-3
j_call: TRBJ2-2
clone_size: many
d_call: NA
cdr3_aa: CASSQDLGEVGELFF
cdr3_nt: TGCGCCAGCAGCCAAGATCTAGGGGAGGTTGGGGAGCTGTTTTTT

v_call: TRBV7-2
j_call: TRBJ2-7
clone_size: many
d_call: NA
cdr3_aa: CASNRPTAGLHEQYF
cdr3_nt: TGTGCCAGCAATCGACCCACGGCAGGGCTCCACGAGCAGTACTTC

v_call: TRBV7-9
j_call: TRBJ2-1
clone_size: many
d_call: NA
cdr3_aa: CASSPPPSDGTYNEQFF
cdr3_nt: TGTGCCAGCAGTCCTCCCCCCTCCGACGGGACCTACAATGAGCAGTTCTTC

v_call: TRBV28
j_call: TRBJ2-3
clone_size: many
d_call: NA
cdr3_aa: CASRPAESTDTQYF
cdr3_nt: TGTGCCAGCAGGCCAGCGGAGAGCACAGATACGCAGTATTTT

v_call: TRBV14
j_call: TRBJ2-7
clone_size: NA
d_call: NA
cdr3_aa: CASSQDGGESEYEQYF
cdr3_nt: TGTGCCAGCAGCCAAGATGGCGGCGAGAGCGAATACGAGCAGTACTTC

v_call: TRBV10-3
j_call: TRBJ1-2
clone_size: NA
d_call: NA
cdr3_aa: CAIGEGGVDGYTF
cdr3_nt: TGTGCCATCGGCGAGGGGGGGGTCGATGGCTACACCTTC

v_call: TRBV20-1
j_call: TRBJ2-7
clone_size: few
d_call: NA
cdr3_aa: CSARDRAGPPPYEQYF
cdr3_nt: TGCAGTGCTAGAGATAGAGCAGGGCCCCCCCCCTACGAGCAGTACTTC

v_call: TRBV7-3
j_call: TRBJ2-1
clone_size: many
d_call: NA
cdr3_aa: CASSPTSNEQFF
cdr3_nt: TGTGCCAGCAGCCCAACCAGCAATGAGCAGTTCTTC

v_call: TRBV20-1
j_call: TRBJ1-5
clone_size: many
d_call: NA
cdr3_aa: CSARRQLNQPQHF
cdr3_nt: TGCAGTGCTAGACGGCAGCTAAATCAGCCCCAGCATTTT

v_call: TRBV20-1
j_call: TRBJ2-1
clone_size: many
d_call: TRBD2
cdr3_aa: CSAREVQRLAAYNEQFF
cdr3_nt: TGCAGTGCTAGAGAGGTTCAGAGACTAGCGGCCTACAATGAGCAGTTCTTC

v_call: TRBV7-9
j_call: TRBJ2-7
clone_size: many
d_call: TRBD2
cdr3_aa: CASSTRAGFSSYEQYF
cdr3_nt: TGTGCCAGCAGCACCCGAGCGGGGTTTAGCTCCTACGAGCAGTACTTC

v_call: TRBV7-9
j_call: TRBJ2-1
clone_size: many
d_call: TRBD2
cdr3_aa: CASGGTSGTWGEQFF
cdr3_nt: TGTGCCAGCGGAGGGACTAGCGGGACGTGGGGTGAGCAGTTCTTC

v_call: TRBV7-9
j_call: TRBJ1-4
clone_size: many
d_call: NA
cdr3_aa: CASKGRDSTNEKLFF
cdr3_nt: TGTGCCAGCAAGGGCAGGGATTCAACTAATGAAAAACTGTTTTTT

v_call: TRBV28
j_call: TRBJ2-2
clone_size: few
d_call: NA
cdr3_aa: CASSLDREGTGELFF
cdr3_nt: TGTGCCAGCAGCCTAGACAGGGAGGGCACCGGGGAGCTGTTTTTT

v_call: TRBV12-3/TRBV12-4
j_call: TRBJ2-1
clone_size: many
d_call: NA
cdr3_aa: CASSRTAYNEQFF
cdr3_nt: TGTGCCAGCAGCCGGACGGCCTACAATGAGCAGTTCTTC

v_call: TRBV7-2
j_call: TRBJ2-1
clone_size: many
d_call: NA
cdr3_aa: CASSLVGGEYSYNEQFF
cdr3_nt: TGTGCCAGCAGCCTCGTCGGAGGGGAGTACTCCTACAATGAGCAGTTCTTC